Listed here are 7 T cell receptor beta chains from one sample, sequenced in a study of T cell changes during pregnancy in multiple sclerosis. The assay was immunoSEQ multiplex PCR, and TCRdb's table has in-frame clones only and misses some. Here the sample spans tens of thousands of clones, 80% to 95% being singletons. The sequenced sample was peripheral blood, obtained in the first trimester of pregnancy. Receptors were obtained from a female donor with multiple sclerosis, enrolled in a pregnancy study.

This clone was observed a single time. The chain combines TRBV7-6 with TRBJ1-4, with 7 positions matching TRBD1. The CDR3 has 13 amino acids. Looked up from germline, CDR1 is SGHVS and CDR2 is FNYEAQ. The ends lost 5 bases at V and 8 bases at J; junction bases unmatched: 5. The CDR3 nucleotides are TGTGCCAGCAGCCCCGGGACAGTCGAAAAACTGTTTTTT. Translation gives CASSPGTVEKLFF.

V usage is TRBV11-2 and J usage is TRBJ2-2; D is undetermined. Trimming shortened V by 1 base and J by 5 bases, and 11 bases separated the two germline ends. Per germline, CDR1 SGHAT and CDR2 FQNNGV. The CDR3 is made up of 15 amino acids. The CDR3 region has the DNA TGTGCCAGCAGCTTAGGGCTAGTAGGAACCGGGGAGCTGTTTTTT. As protein: CASSLGLVGTGELFF.

V gene TRBV19 combines with J gene TRBJ2-7; TRBD1 aligns across 9 bases. The CDR3 is made up of 14 amino acids. V gave up 5 bases and J gave up 5 bases; unmatched junction bases: 7. Germline CDR1 and CDR2: LNHDA and SQIVND (reference sequence). In DNA form, the CDR3 reads TGTGCCAGTAGTGTGGGACAGGGAAACCACGAGCAGTACTTC. Its protein is CASSVGQGNHEQYF.

This clone was observed once. V is TRBV12-5 and J is TRBJ1-3; 12 nucleotides line up with TRBD1. Germline V lookup: CDR1 LGHNT, CDR2 FRNRAP. V lost 0 bases and J lost 0; bases outside the gene matches: 3. The CDR3 length is 18 residues. In nucleotides, the CDR3 is TGTGCTAGTGGTTTGGTACGGGGACAGGGGGCCTCTGGAAACACCATATATTTT. This encodes CASGLVRGQGASGNTIYF. The variable domain in full, with the rest retrieved from reference TRBV12-5 and TRBJ1-3, is DARVTQTPRHKVTEMGQEVTMRCQPILGHNTVFWYRQTMMQGLELLAYFRNRAPLDDSGMPKDRFSAEMPDATLATLKIQPSEPRDSAVYFCASGLVRGQGASGNTIYFGEGSWLTVV.

This chain joins TRBV5-8 and TRBJ2-7, with 10 bases fitting TRBD2. The CDR3 has 15 residues. J was trimmed by 2 bases and V by 4 bases; bases with no gene match: 6. The germline gives CDR1 SGHTS, CDR2 YDEGEE. CDR3 region: CASSVLAGFPYEQYF. CDR3 sequence (DNA): TGTGCCAGCAGCGTACTAGCGGGGTTTCCCTACGAGCAGTACTTC.

This clone has just a few counts. The V gene is TRBV4-2, the J gene TRBJ2-3; 8 nucleotides match TRBD2. Germline V gene data show CDR1 as LGHNA and CDR2 as YNFKEQ. V dropped 0 bases and J dropped 4; count of bases not matched to a gene: 9. The CDR3 covers 17 residues. CDR3 loop: CASSQEPLRGGSDTQYF. CDR3 DNA sequence: TGTGCCAGCAGCCAAGAACCCTTACGGGGGGGCTCAGATACGCAGTATTTT.

The gene calls are TRBV7-6 and TRBJ1-5; D may be TRBD1 (5 bases). The germline V gene has CDR1 SGHVS and CDR2 FNYEAQ. Trimming left V 3 bases short and J 0 bases short, with 9 bases between. The CDR3 loop spans 15 amino acids. CDR3 in DNA: TGTGCCAGCAGCTTTGGGGCCGATAGCAATCAGCCCCAGCATTTT. Translation gives CASSFGADSNQPQHF.